This T cell receptor (beta chain) was recovered during a study of response to subunit inactivated influenza vaccine. Whole-study findings and limits: Seasonal influenza vaccination, on each occasion, was suggested by the authors to recruit few new T cells.

This clonotype is medium-sized by share. The antigen is not known. TCRdb reprocessed the RT-PCR reads with MiXCR, giving one entry per CDR3 protein. The profile shows about 190,000 distinct CDR3 sequences, approximately 14% of them singletons. Trimming removed 1 base from V and 3 bases from J, with 10 bases in between. The germline CDR1 and CDR2 sequences are SGHVS and FNYEAQ. There are 15 residues in the CDR3. The sequence derives from a man in his forties or fifties who received an inactivated influenza vaccine. The specimen comprised CD8+ T cells sorted from PBMCs, sampled 4 to 6 days after vaccination. The V and J genes are TRBV7-6 and TRBJ2-1; D call uncertain. CDR3 in amino acids: CASSLELAHYNEQFF. As DNA, the CDR3 is TGTGCCAGCAGCTTAGAACTGGCTCACTACAATGAGCAGTTCTTC. Full variable domain (rest looked up from reference TRBV7-6 and TRBJ2-1): GAGVSQSPRYKVTKRGQDVALRCDPISGHVSLYWYRQALGQGPEFLTYFNYEAQQDKSGLPNDRFSAERPEGSISTLTIQRTEQRDSAMYRCASSLELAHYNEQFFGPGTRLTVL.